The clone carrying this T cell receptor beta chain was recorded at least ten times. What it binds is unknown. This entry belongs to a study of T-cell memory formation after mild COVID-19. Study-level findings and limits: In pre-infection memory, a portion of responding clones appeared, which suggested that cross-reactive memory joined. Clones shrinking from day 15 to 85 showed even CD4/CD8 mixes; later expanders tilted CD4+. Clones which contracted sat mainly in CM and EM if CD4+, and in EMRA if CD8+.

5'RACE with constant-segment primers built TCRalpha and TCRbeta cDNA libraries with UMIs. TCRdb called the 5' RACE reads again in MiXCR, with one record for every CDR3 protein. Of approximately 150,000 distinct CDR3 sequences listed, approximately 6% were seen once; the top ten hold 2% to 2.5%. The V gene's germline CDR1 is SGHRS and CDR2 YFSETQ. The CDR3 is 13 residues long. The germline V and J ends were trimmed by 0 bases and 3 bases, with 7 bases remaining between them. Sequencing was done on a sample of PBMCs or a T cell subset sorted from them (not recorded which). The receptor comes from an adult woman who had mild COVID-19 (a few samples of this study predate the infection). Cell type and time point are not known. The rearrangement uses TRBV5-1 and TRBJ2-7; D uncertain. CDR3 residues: CASSLDGNYEQYF. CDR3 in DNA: TGCGCCAGCAGCTTGGACGGCAACTACGAGCAGTACTTC.